This T cell receptor beta chain is from a study of shared clonotypes between healthy human individuals. About the study: Per donor, three plates held CD4 naive cells, three held CD4 memory, two held CD8 naive and one held CD8 memory.

Genomic DNA from each subset was divided evenly over several immunoSEQ plates. The repertoire was sequenced with immunoSEQ multiplex PCR; TCRdb's copy has only in-frame clones and lacks some. Among under 150,000 clones listed, around 71% were seen once. CDR3 size: 14 residues. Germline assignment: CDR1 SGHTA and CDR2 FQGTGA. The V gene end was trimmed by 4 bases and the J gene end by 9 bases; junction bases not matched to a gene: 8. The sequencing sample was made of memory CD8+ T cells sorted from blood. Subset: CD45RO+ cells pooled with CCR7-negative TemRA cells. The clonotype originates from a woman in her 30s in good health. This chain links TRBV7-3 with TRBJ2-5; 10 nucleotides agree with TRBD2. The CDR3 sequence: CASSSTSGLEAQYF. CDR3 coding DNA: TGTGCCAGCAGCTCGACTAGCGGGCTGGAGGCCCAGTACTTC.